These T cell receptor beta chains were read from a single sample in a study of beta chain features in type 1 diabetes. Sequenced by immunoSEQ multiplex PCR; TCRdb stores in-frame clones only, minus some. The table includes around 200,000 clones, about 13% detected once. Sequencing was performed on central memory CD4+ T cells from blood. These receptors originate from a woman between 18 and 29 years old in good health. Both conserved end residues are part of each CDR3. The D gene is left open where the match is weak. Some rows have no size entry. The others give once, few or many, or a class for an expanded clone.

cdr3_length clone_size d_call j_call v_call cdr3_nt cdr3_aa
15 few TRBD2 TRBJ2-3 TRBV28 TGTGCCGGCAAGGGACTAGCGGGAGACCCAGATACGCAGTATTTT CAGKGLAGDPDTQYF
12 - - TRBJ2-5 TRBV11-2 TGTGCCAGCAGCTTAGTTTCGGAGACCCAGTACTTC CASSLVSETQYF
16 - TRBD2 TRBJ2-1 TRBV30 TGTGCCTGGGTACGACCGGGACTAGGCCAGTTTGGAGAGCAGTTCTTC CAWVRPGLGQFGEQFF
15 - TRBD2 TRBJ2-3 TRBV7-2 TGTGCCAGCAGCTCTAGCGGGACTCCGCCAGATACGCAGTATTTT CASSSSGTPPDTQYF
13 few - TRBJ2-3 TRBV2 TGTGCCGGGGGGCGGGAGAGGTCAGATACGCAGTATTTT CAGGRERSDTQYF
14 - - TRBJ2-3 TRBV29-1 TGCAGCGGCGGGGGCGACTCTAGCACAGATACGCAGTATTTT CSGGGDSSTDTQYF
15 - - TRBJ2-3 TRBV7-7 TGTGCTAGCAGCTTAGCGGGACAGGGCACAGATACGCAGTATTTT CASSLAGQGTDTQYF
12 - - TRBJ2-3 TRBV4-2 TGTGCCAGCAGCCAAGGGACTCCTGGTCTACTTTTT CASSQGTPGLLF
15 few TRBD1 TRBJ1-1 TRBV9 TGTGCCCGACATGTCAGGGGGCTCATGAACACTGAAGCTTTCTTT CARHVRGLMNTEAFF
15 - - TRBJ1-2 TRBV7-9 TGTGCCAGCAGCTTGTTTGGTGACAGTTCCTATGGCTACACCTTC CASSLFGDSSYGYTF
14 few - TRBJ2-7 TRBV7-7 TGTGCTAGCAGCCCAAACCCAGTCTCCTACGAGCAGTACTTC CASSPNPVSYEQYF
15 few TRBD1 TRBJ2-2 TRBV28 TGTGCCAGCAGTCCTCCGGGACAGGGTACCGGGGAGCTGTTTTTT CASSPPGQGTGELFF
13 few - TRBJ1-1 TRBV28 TGTGCCAGCAGTTTGATGTGGACAGTTGAAGCTTTCTTT CASSLMWTVEAFF
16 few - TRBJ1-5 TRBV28 TGTGCCAGCAGTTTATTTAGGCCCGGCGGCGATCAGCCCCAGCATTTT CASSLFRPGGDQPQHF
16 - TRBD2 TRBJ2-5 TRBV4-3 TGCGCCAGCAGCCAAAGAGCGGGAGGGCCTCGGGAGACCCAGTACTTC CASSQRAGGPRETQYF
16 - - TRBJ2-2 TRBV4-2 TGTGCCAGCAGCCAAGTAGCGGAATACAACACCGGGGAGCTGTTTTTT CASSQVAEYNTGELFF
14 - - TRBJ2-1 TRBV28 TGTGCCAGCAGTTTCTACCACTCCTACAATGAGCAGTTCTTC CASSFYHSYNEQFF
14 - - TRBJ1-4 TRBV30 TGTGCCTGGAGTGTACTTGGGCCTAATGAAAAACTGTTTTTT CAWSVLGPNEKLFF
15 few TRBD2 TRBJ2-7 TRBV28 TGTGCCAGCAGCCCTAACCTAGCGGGTATGGGCGAGCAGTACTTC CASSPNLAGMGEQYF
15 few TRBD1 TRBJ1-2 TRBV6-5 TGTGCCAGCAGTTCATCGACAGGGCGCGGCTATGGCTACACCTTC CASSSSTGRGYGYTF
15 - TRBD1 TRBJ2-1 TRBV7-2 TGTGCCAGCAGCGACTACGGGACAGGGGTTCATGAGCAGTTCTTC CASSDYGTGVHEQFF
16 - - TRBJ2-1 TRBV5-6 TGTGCCAGCAGCCGGGGGAGGCTAGAGGTCTACAATGAGCAGTTCTTC CASSRGRLEVYNEQFF
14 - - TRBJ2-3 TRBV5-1 TGCGCCAGCAGCCCACGGGTAGGGGGAGATACGCAGTATTTT CASSPRVGGDTQYF
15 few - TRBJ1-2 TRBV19 TGTGCCAGTAAACCAACACAAATCTCCTACTATGGCTACACCTTC CASKPTQISYYGYTF
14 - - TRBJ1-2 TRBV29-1 TGCAGCGTTGAAAAGGGAAGGGGCCTATATGGCTACACCTTC CSVEKGRGLYGYTF